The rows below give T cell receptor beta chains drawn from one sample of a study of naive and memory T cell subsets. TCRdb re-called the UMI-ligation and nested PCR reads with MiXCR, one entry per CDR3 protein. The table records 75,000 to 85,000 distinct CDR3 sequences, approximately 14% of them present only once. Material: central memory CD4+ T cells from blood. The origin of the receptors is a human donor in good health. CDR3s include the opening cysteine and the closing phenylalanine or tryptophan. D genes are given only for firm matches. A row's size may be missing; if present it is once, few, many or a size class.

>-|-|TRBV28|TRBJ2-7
TGTGCCACCTCGGATGTTACCTACGAGAAGTACTTC
CATSDVTYEKYF
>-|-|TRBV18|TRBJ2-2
TGTGCCAGCTCACCGAGGGAAGGAAAATCAATCGGGGAGCTGTTTTTT
CASSPREGKSIGELFF
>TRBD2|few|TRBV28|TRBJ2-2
TGTGCCAGCAGCTTAGGGGGACTAGCGAGAACCGGGGAGCTGTTTTTT
CASSLGGLARTGELFF
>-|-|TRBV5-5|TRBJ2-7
TGTGCCAGCAGCTTGACGGTCTACGAGCAGTACTTC
CASSLTVYEQYF
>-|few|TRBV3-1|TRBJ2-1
TGTGCCAGCAGCCGCCATAGGAATGAGCAGTTCTTC
CASSRHRNEQFF
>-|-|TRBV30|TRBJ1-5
TGTGCCTGGGGGCGGACAGCGCGCAATCAGCCCCAGCATTTT
CAWGRTARNQPQHF
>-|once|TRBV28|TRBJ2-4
TGTGCCAGCAGTTTAGGAGAGACCAAAAACATTCAGTACTTC
CASSLGETKNIQYF
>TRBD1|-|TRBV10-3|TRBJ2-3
TGTGCCATCGGCCCGGGACAGGGCACAGATACGCAGTATTTT
CAIGPGQGTDTQYF
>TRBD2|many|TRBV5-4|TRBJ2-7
TGTGCCAGCAGCTTGGCCGGCGGTAGCGGGAGCTACGAGCAGTACTTC
CASSLAGGSGSYEQYF
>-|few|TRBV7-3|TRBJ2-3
TGTGCCAGCAGCTTAACGGGAACTAGAGGGACAGATACGCAGTATTTT
CASSLTGTRGTDTQYF
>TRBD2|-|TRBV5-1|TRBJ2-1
TGCGCCAGCAGCGGCGGAGGGACTAGCAATGAGCAGTTCTTC
CASSGGGTSNEQFF
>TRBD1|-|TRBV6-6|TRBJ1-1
TGTGCCAGCAGCCAGGGACAGGGTGAAGCTTTCTTT
CASSQGQGEAFF
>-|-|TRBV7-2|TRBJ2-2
TGTGCCAGCAGCGTAGGACCGTCCACCGGGGAGCTGTTTTTT
CASSVGPSTGELFF
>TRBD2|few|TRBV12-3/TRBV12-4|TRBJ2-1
TGTGCCAGCAGTTCCTCAATAGCGGGAGCGTCCTACAATGAGCAGTTCTTC
CASSSSIAGASYNEQFF
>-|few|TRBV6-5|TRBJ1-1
TGTGCCAGCAGTTACTCGAGCCAGGGCACTGAAGCTTTCTTT
CASSYSSQGTEAFF
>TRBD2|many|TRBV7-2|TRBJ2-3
TGTGCCAGCAGCACTCATCCCGGGACTAGCGGGAGGGCGAGCACAGATACGCAGTATTTT
CASSTHPGTSGRASTDTQYF
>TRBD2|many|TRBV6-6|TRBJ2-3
TGTGCCAGCCTAGAGACTAGCGGGATAGATACGCAGTATTTT
CASLETSGIDTQYF
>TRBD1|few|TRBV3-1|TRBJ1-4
TGTGCCAGCAGCCAATATCGCGGACAGGGAGGAGATGAAAAACTGTTTTTT
CASSQYRGQGGDEKLFF
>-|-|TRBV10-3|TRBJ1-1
TGTGCCACAACCCCTAGGGAGAACACTGAAGCTTTCTTT
CATTPRENTEAFF
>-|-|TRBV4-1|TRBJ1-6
TGCGCCAGCAGCCAAGAACCACAGGGTACATCCCTCCACTTT
CASSQEPQGTSLHF
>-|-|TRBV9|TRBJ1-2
TGTGCCAGCAGCGATACTGTTGGCTACACCTTC
CASSDTVGYTF
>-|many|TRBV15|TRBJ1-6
TGTGCCACCAGCAGGGATTCGTCACCCCTCCACTTT
CATSRDSSPLHF
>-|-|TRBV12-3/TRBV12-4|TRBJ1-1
TGTGCCAGCAGCTCTAATGGTCTGTACACTGAAGCTTTCTTT
CASSSNGLYTEAFF
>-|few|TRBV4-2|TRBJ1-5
TGTGCCAGCAGCCAAGATATCAGGGGAGGCGATCAGCCCCAGCATTTT
CASSQDIRGGDQPQHF
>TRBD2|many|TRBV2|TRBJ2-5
TGTGCCAGCAGCGTCCTCACGGGAGGGCCTAGGGAGACCCAGTACTTC
CASSVLTGGPRETQYF
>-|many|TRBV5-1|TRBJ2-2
TGCGCCAGCAGCGGACGGACAGCTACCGGGGAGCTGTTTTTT
CASSGRTATGELFF